Sequencing of this TCR beta chain was carried out in a study of blood T cell repertoires in COVID-19. Study background: Material from acute and convalescent COVID-19 was sourced from the United States, Italy and Spain.

CDR3 length: 16 residues. The germline gives CDR1 SGHTA, CDR2 FQGNSA. V lost 4 bases to trimming and J lost 5 bases, with 18 bases between them. As processed by the authors: Reference gene primers were amplified, and this amplification served to estimate nucleated cell counts. Method: immunoSEQ multiplex PCR; TCRdb's copy keeps in-frame clones and lacks some. V and J calls and clone size are copied from that table; D and trimming were computed from the DNA. The sample has tens of thousands of clones; approximately 80% are singletons. This sequence was found in a woman aged 55-69 years with acute or convalescent COVID-19. Sequenced sample: peripheral blood. The chain employs TRBV7-2 and TRBJ1-5; no clear D. In DNA form, the CDR3 reads TGTGCCAGCAGCTCAAATGTTGGGCGATCAGATCAGCCCCAGCATTTT. Amino acid sequence: CASSSNVGRSDQPQHF. Drawing the rest from reference TRBV7-2 and TRBJ1-5, the complete variable domain is GAGVSQSPSNKVTEKGKDVELRCDPISGHTALYWYRQSLGQGLEFLIYFQGNSAPDKSGLPSDRFSAERTGGSVSTLTIQRTQQEDSAVYLCASSSNVGRSDQPQHFGDGTRLSIL.